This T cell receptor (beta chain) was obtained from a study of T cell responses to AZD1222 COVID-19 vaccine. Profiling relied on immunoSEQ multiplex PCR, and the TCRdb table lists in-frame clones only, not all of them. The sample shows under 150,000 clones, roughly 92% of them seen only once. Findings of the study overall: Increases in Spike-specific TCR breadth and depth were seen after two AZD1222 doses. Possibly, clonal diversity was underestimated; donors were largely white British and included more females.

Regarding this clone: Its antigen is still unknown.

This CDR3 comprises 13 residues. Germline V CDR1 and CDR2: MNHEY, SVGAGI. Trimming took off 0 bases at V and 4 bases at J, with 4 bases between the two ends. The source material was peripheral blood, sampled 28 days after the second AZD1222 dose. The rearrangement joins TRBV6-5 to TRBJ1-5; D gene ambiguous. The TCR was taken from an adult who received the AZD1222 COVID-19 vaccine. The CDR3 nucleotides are TGTGCCAGCAGTTACTCGCTGAATCAGCCCCAGCATTTT. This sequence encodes CASSYSLNQPQHF.